The 24 T cell receptor beta chains listed next were all sequenced from one sample in a study of blood T cell repertoires in COVID-19. Only in-frame clones appear in the TCRdb table, and some are missing; sequencing was by immunoSEQ multiplex PCR. The repertoire consists of about 530,000 clones, with about 89% occurring once and the leading ten covering under 8.5%. The sequencing input was peripheral blood. These receptors all come from a woman aged 45-65 years with COVID-19, enrolled during active disease.

The chain has TRBV11-3 and TRBJ2-7; TRBD1 is a possible D gene (5 bases). Trimming cost V 1 base and J 5 bases, with 9 bases left between them. The CDR3 extends over 13 amino acids. Germline loops: CDR1 SGHNT, CDR2 YENEEA. In DNA, the CDR3 is TGTGCCAGCAGCTTAGCAGGGTCAAACGAGCAGTACTTC. Translating gives CASSLAGSNEQYF.

The chain recombines TRBV6-4 with TRBJ1-1; a weak D match, TRBD1 (6 bases). CDR1 and CDR2 (germline): MRHNA, SNTAGT. With 6 bases removed from V and 7 bases from J, the gap between germline ends came to 15 bases. CDR3 length equals 13 residues. The CDR3, as DNA: TGTGCCAGCAGGGGGCCCGGACAGAATGAAGCTTTCTTT. It codes for CASRGPGQNEAFF.

The chain is built from TRBV3-1 (or the pseudogene TRBV3-2) and TRBJ2-3; the match to TRBD2 covers 10 bases. The CDR3 is made up of 16 amino acids. Trimming removed 4 bases from V and 4 bases from J; junction bases left unmatched: 8. CDR1 and CDR2 (germline): LGHDT, YNNKEL (reference sequence). The CDR3 here is CASSRLTSGRPDTQYF. For the CDR3, the DNA is TGTGCCAGCAGCCGTCTGACTAGCGGGCGGCCAGATACGCAGTATTTT.

V and J are TRBV28 and TRBJ2-5, with 7 nucleotides matching TRBD1. Trimming took 6 bases from V and 5 from J; bases not matched to a gene: 9. CDR3 length: 14 residues. The germline V gene encodes CDR1 MDHEN and CDR2 SYDVKM. The CDR3 coding sequence is TGTGCCAGCAGGTTCCATACAGGGGACGAGACCCAGTACTTC. Amino acid sequence: CASRFHTGDETQYF.

The chain recombines TRBV30 with TRBJ2-3; 8 positions match TRBD2. CDR3 length: 14 amino acids. V trimming: 0 bases; J trimming: 6 bases; junction bases outside the gene matches: 5. Germline V CDR1 and CDR2: GTSNPN, SVGIG (reference sequence). Here the CDR3 DNA reads TGTGCCTGGAGTGTAAGACTAGCGAGGGATACGCAGTATTTT. This translates into CAWSVRLARDTQYF.

The chain has TRBV10-3 and TRBJ1-1; a weak D match, TRBD1 (6 bases). Between the trimmed V and J ends, which lost 0 bases and 4 bases, there was a span of 12 bases. The CDR3 has 15 amino acids. The V gene's germline CDR1 is ENHRY and CDR2 SYGVKD. CDR3 coding DNA: TGTGCCATCAGTGAGTCTGGGGGGGGCTCCACTGAAGCTTTCTTT. It translates to CAISESGGGSTEAFF.

The sample holds one count of this clone. This chain joins TRBV6-5 and TRBJ2-7, with 7 bases lining up with TRBD2. Germline V gene sequence: CDR1 MNHEY, CDR2 SVGAGI. The CDR3 is 15 residues long. J gave up 4 bases and V 6 bases, and 12 bases lay outside the gene matches. The CDR3 sequence is CASSTRDYQPYEQYF. In nucleotides, the CDR3 is TGTGCCAGCAGCACCCGGGACTACCAACCGTACGAGCAGTACTTC.

The rearrangement uses TRBV5-1 and TRBJ1-2; 8 bases match TRBD1. The germline CDR1 and CDR2 sequences are SGHRS and YFSETQ. This CDR3 spans 13 amino acids. Trimming took 5 bases from V and 6 from J; bases not matched to a gene: 6. The CDR3 DNA reads TGCGCCAGCAGGATCACAGGGGGGGATGGCTACACCTTC. Protein: CASRITGGDGYTF.

The V gene is TRBV6-5, the J gene TRBJ1-1; D remains ambiguous. The CDR3 covers 11 residues. Trimming left V 6 bases short and J 3 bases short, with 5 bases between. The germline CDR1 and CDR2 sequences are MNHEY and SVGAGI. The CDR3 sequence: CASRGYTEAFF. CDR3 nucleotides: TGTGCCAGCAGGGGCTACACTGAAGCTTTCTTT.

This clone was counted a few times. This chain connects TRBV2 to TRBJ2-7; 7 nucleotides agree with TRBD1. The CDR3 totals 14 residues. With V trimmed by 3 bases and J by 3 bases, 5 bases remained unmatched. The germline CDR1 and CDR2 sequences are SNHLY and FYNNEI. For the CDR3, the DNA is TGTGCCAGCAGTGAGGCAGGGACAGTCTACGAGCAGTACTTC. This translates into CASSEAGTVYEQYF.

The rearrangement joins TRBV30 to TRBJ1-6, with a possible D match to TRBD1 (5 bases). The ends were cut back, 4 bases at V and 15 bases at J, with 13 bases in the middle. Germline CDR1 and CDR2: GTSNPN and SVGIG (reference sequence). This CDR3 contains 11 residues. Written as DNA, the CDR3 is TGTGCCTGGACGGCAGGGTCTGGCCTCCACTTT. It specifies CAWTAGSGLHF.

The chain couples TRBV7-9 to TRBJ2-1; 8 positions agree with TRBD2. J was trimmed by 5 bases and V by 1 base; bases with no gene match: 13. The germline V gene has CDR1 SEHNR and CDR2 FQNEAQ (reference sequence). The CDR3 runs to 18 residues. DNA of the CDR3: TGTGCCAGCAGCTTAGGCAGGGTCGGCGGGGGGATCGACAATGAGCAGTTCTTC. It specifies CASSLGRVGGGIDNEQFF.

V gene TRBV6-5 combines with J gene TRBJ2-7, with TRBD2 identical over 8 bases. Trimming at V came to 10 bases and at J to 3 bases, leaving 8 bases not matched to a gene. This CDR3 region has 13 residues. From germline, CDR1 is MNHEY and CDR2 SVGAGI. In DNA form, the CDR3 reads TGTGCCACCCGGGGGGGGTACAACTACGAGCAGTACTTC. As protein: CATRGGYNYEQYF.

The CDR3 DNA reads TGTGCCAGCGGAACAGGGCCCTACGAGCAGTACTTC. Protein: CASGTGPYEQYF. This chain connects TRBV12-3 or TRBV12-4 to TRBJ2-7, with a weak D call TRBD1 (6 bases). The CDR3 is 12 residues long. V was clipped by 8 bases and J by 2 bases, with 10 bases between them.

This rearrangement joins TRBV5-5 to TRBJ1-6, with a weak D call TRBD1 (5 bases). The CDR3 runs 14 residues. V was trimmed by 4 bases and J by 7 bases, leaving 12 bases between them. Per germline, CDR1 SGHKS and CDR2 YYEKEE (reference sequence). The CDR3 sequence: CASSRGDPNSPLHF. In DNA, the CDR3 is TGTGCCAGCAGCCGGGGGGACCCGAATTCACCCCTCCACTTT.

The CDR3 here is CASSLKDRKNSPLHF. In DNA, the CDR3 is TGTGCCAGCTCACTTAAGGACAGGAAGAACTCACCCCTCCACTTT. This rearrangement joins TRBV18 to TRBJ1-6; 7 nucleotides agree with TRBD1. Germline V gene sequence: CDR1 KGHSH, CDR2 LQKENI. The junction had 10 bases not matched to a gene; V was cut back by 4 bases and J by 10 bases. CDR3 size: 15 residues.

This rearrangement joins TRBV9 to TRBJ1-3; a possible D gene is TRBD1 (6 bases). V lost 4 bases and J lost 0, with 14 bases in between. CDR1 and CDR2 (germline): SGDLS, YYNGEE. The CDR3 is 16 amino acids. DNA for the CDR3: TGTGCCAGCAGCCAAGGGGACACTTCCTCTGGAAACACCATATATTTT. Its protein is CASSQGDTSSGNTIYF.

The V call is TRBV7-9, the J call TRBJ1-2; the match to TRBD1 covers 7 bases. The CDR3 spans 15 residues. CDR1 and CDR2 (germline): SEHNR, FQNEAQ (reference sequence). The V gene end was trimmed by 5 bases and the J gene end by 2 bases; junction bases not matched to a gene: 8. The CDR3 sequence is CASSRTGTVNYGYTF. The CDR3 nucleotides read TGTGCCAGCAGCCGGACCGGGACAGTGAACTATGGCTACACCTTC.

CDR3 region: CASSPRQVISNQPQHF. The CDR3 DNA follows: TGTGCCAGCTCACCCCGACAGGTGATAAGCAATCAGCCCCAGCATTTT. The genes are TRBV18 and TRBJ1-5; D may be TRBD1 (6 bases). The CDR3 loop spans 16 amino acids. Trimming left V 3 bases short and J 1 base short, with 13 bases between. CDR1 is KGHSH and CDR2 is LQKENI in the germline V gene.

The sample holds one count of this clone. A junction boundary mismatches the germline segment, possibly from a read error. The CDR3 sequence: CASSQSNNIQYF. In DNA, the CDR3 is TGTGCCAGCAGCCAATCCAATAACATTCAGTACTTC. The chain couples TRBV12-3 or TRBV12-4 to TRBJ2-4; D unclear. The CDR3 runs to 12 residues.

This chain uses TRBV21-1 with TRBJ1-5; the DNA was not used to check the table's D call, TRBD1. TRBV21-1 is a recognized pseudogene. This CDR3 contains 15 residues. CDR3 loop: CASSKNRNSNQPQHF. In nucleotides, the CDR3 is TGTGCCAGCAGCAAGAACAGGAACAGCAATCAGCCCCAGCATTTT.

The chain carries TRBV5-1 and TRBJ1-2; the D gene is possibly TRBD1 (6 bases). Between the trimmed V and J ends, which lost 1 base and 3 bases, there was a span of 16 bases. CDR1 is SGHRS, CDR2 YFSETQ, per germline. The CDR3 covers 16 residues. CDR3 DNA: TGCGCCAGCAGCTTGACGGGACAACTTCGGGACTATGGCTACACCTTC. Translating it yields CASSLTGQLRDYGYTF. Using reference TRBV5-1 and TRBJ1-2 for the parts outside the CDR3, the full variable domain is KAGVTQTPRYLIKTRGQQVTLSCSPISGHRSVSWYQQTPGQGLQFLFEYFSETQRNKGNFPGRFSGRQFSNSRSEMNVSTLELGDSALYLCASSLTGQLRDYGYTFGSGTRLTVV.

The CDR3 region has the DNA TGTGCCAGCAGTCTTCTCCGAATGGACGGACTGACTAACTATGGCTACACCTTC. It codes for CASSLLRMDGLTNYGYTF. This rearrangement joins TRBV3-1 (or the pseudogene TRBV3-2) to TRBJ1-2; D unclear. The CDR3 extends over 18 amino acids. V was pared by 6 bases and J by 0 bases, with 23 bases between. CDR1 and CDR2 (germline): LGHDT, YNNKEL (reference sequence).

The gene calls are TRBV7-9 and TRBJ1-5, with 10 bases aligning to TRBD1. CDR1 is SEHNR and CDR2 is FQNEAQ in the germline V gene (reference sequence). V lost 5 bases and J lost 6; bases outside the gene matches: 10. This CDR3 has 16 amino acids. The CDR3 DNA reads TGTGCCAGCAGCCTCCAGACAGGGGGCATTACTCAGCCCCAGCATTTT. Translated, it gives CASSLQTGGITQPQHF.